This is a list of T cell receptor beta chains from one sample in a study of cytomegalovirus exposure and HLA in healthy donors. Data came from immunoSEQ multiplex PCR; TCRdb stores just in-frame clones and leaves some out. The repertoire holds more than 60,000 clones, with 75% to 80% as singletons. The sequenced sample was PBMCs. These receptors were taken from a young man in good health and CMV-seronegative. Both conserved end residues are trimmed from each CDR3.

CDR3 protein: ASSRAGEAEKLF
V gene: TRBV5-8
J gene: TRBJ1-4

CDR3 protein: ASSGGTHSGANVLT
V gene: TRBV5-1
J gene: TRBJ2-6

CDR3 protein: ASSQDPWTGGLGPGNTIY
V gene: TRBV4-3
J gene: TRBJ1-3

CDR3 protein: ASSPLDRQETQY
V gene: TRBV28
J gene: TRBJ2-5

CDR3 protein: ASSIGTGGQPQH
V gene: TRBV19
J gene: TRBJ1-5

CDR3 protein: ATSRDGGFGNQPQH
V gene: TRBV15
J gene: TRBJ1-5

CDR3 protein: ASSLVGGDTEAF
V gene: TRBV7-2
J gene: TRBJ1-1

CDR3 protein: ATSKRLAGVHTQY
V gene: TRBV15
J gene: TRBJ2-3

CDR3 protein: ASSLSRGTGELF
V gene: TRBV7-3
J gene: TRBJ2-2

CDR3 protein: ASSLAGNTEAF
V gene: TRBV28
J gene: TRBJ1-1

CDR3 protein: ASSQTVNTEAF
V gene: TRBV7-9
J gene: TRBJ1-1

CDR3 protein: ASSPRGTEAF
V gene: TRBV5-1
J gene: TRBJ1-1

CDR3 protein: ASSVVRAGIDEQF
V gene: TRBV9
J gene: TRBJ2-1

CDR3 protein: ASSEALAGGSQETQY
V gene: TRBV2
J gene: TRBJ2-5

CDR3 protein: ASSLSGVWDTQY
V gene: TRBV5-6
J gene: TRBJ2-3

CDR3 protein: ASSLAASGGYNLYNEQF
V gene: TRBV5-1
J gene: TRBJ2-1

CDR3 protein: ASSPRGRGGQY
V gene: TRBV7-6
J gene: TRBJ2-5

CDR3 protein: ASSGLDRGLEQY
V gene: TRBV11-2
J gene: TRBJ2-7

CDR3 protein: ASSSQHRDTEAF
V gene: TRBV28
J gene: TRBJ1-1

CDR3 protein: ASSQAGTVTEAF
V gene: TRBV4-2
J gene: TRBJ1-1

CDR3 protein: AIRQDLRNYGYT
V gene: TRBV10-3
J gene: TRBJ1-2

CDR3 protein: ASSPGDRGQGYT
V gene: TRBV5-4
J gene: TRBJ1-2

CDR3 protein: ASSVGSGRGVGDTQY
V gene: TRBV9
J gene: TRBJ2-3

CDR3 protein: ASSQLTVNQPQH
V gene: TRBV4-1
J gene: TRBJ1-5

CDR3 protein: ASSSRGGTEAF
V gene: TRBV9
J gene: TRBJ1-1

CDR3 protein: ASSLRDFGELF
V gene: TRBV13
J gene: TRBJ2-2

CDR3 protein: ASSQEATSGNPYNEQF
V gene: TRBV4-2
J gene: TRBJ2-1

CDR3 protein: ASSLRQGAKSEAF
V gene: TRBV7-8
J gene: TRBJ1-1

CDR3 protein: ASSLAGQGAGDSGNTIY
V gene: TRBV5-8
J gene: TRBJ1-3

CDR3 protein: ASSPAAPFYEQY
V gene: TRBV6-1
J gene: TRBJ2-7

CDR3 protein: ASSDSADSAKWETQY
V gene: TRBV6-1
J gene: TRBJ2-5

CDR3 protein: ASSHYTNTGELF
V gene: TRBV5-4
J gene: TRBJ2-2

CDR3 protein: ASSLTGGGVGELF
V gene: TRBV7-3
J gene: TRBJ2-2

CDR3 protein: ASSFLEPDTQY
V gene: TRBV19
J gene: TRBJ2-3

CDR3 protein: ASSRTSGGTSNTGELF
V gene: TRBV4-2
J gene: TRBJ2-2

CDR3 protein: ASSLGRGANTDTQY
V gene: TRBV7-2
J gene: TRBJ2-3